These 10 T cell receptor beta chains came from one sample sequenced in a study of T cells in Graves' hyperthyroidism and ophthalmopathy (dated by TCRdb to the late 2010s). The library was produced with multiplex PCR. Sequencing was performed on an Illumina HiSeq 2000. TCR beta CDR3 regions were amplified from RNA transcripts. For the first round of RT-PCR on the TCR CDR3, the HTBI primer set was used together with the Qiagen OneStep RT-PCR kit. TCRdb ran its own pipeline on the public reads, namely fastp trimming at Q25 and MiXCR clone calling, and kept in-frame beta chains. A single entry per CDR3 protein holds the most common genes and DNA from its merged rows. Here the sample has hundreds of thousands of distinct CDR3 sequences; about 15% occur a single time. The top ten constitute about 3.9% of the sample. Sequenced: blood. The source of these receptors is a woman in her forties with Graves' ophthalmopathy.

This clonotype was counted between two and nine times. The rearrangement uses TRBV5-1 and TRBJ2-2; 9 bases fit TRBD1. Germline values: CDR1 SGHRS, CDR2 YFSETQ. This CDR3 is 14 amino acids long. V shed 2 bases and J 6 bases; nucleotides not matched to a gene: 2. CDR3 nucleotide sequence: TGCGCCAGCAGCTTTACAGGGGGCTCCGGGGAGCTGTTTTTT. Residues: CASSFTGGSGELFF.

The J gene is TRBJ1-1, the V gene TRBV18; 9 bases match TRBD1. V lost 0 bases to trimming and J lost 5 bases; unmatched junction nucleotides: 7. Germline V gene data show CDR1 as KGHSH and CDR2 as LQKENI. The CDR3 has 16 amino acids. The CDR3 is CASSPPNGQGRTEAFF. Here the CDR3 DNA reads TGTGCCAGCTCACCACCCAACGGACAGGGGAGGACTGAAGCTTTCTTT. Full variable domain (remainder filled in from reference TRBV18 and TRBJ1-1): NAGVMQNPRHLVRRRGQEARLRCSPMKGHSHVYWYRQLPEEGLKFMVYLQKENIIDESGMPKERFSAEFPKEGPSILRIQQVVRGDSAAYFCASSPPNGQGRTEAFFGQGTRLTVV.

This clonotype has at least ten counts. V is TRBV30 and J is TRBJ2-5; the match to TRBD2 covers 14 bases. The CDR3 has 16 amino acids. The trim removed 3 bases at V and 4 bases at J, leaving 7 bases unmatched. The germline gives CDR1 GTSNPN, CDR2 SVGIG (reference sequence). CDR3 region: CAWRPGTSGRVETQYF. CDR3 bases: TGTGCCTGGAGACCCGGGACTAGCGGGAGAGTAGAGACCCAGTACTTC.

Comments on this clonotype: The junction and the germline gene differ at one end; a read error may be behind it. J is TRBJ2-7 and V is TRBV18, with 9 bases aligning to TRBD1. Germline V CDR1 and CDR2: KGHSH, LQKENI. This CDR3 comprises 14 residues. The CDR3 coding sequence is TGTGCCAGCCCACCGATCGGGACAGGGAAAGAGCAGTACTTC. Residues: CASPPIGTGKEQYF.

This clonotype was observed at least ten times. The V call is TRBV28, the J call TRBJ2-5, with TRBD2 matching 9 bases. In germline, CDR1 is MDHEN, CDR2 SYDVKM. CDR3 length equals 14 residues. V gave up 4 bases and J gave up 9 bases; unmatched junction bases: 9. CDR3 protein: CASSSHRGGEAQYF. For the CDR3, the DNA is TGTGCCAGCAGTTCTCATCGCGGGGGGGAGGCCCAGTACTTC.

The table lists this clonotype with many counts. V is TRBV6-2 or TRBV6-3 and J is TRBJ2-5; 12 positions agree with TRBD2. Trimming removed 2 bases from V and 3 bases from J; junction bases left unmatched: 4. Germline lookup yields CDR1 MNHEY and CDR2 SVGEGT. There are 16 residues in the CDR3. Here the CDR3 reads CASSYGTSGYKETQYF. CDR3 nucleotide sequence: TGTGCCAGCAGTTACGGGACTAGCGGGTATAAAGAGACCCAGTACTTC.

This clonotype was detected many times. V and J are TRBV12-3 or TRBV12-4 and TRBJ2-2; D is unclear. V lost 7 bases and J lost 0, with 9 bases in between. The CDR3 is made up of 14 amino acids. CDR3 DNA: TGTGCCAGCACTCTTCGGGCGAACACCGGGGAGCTGTTTTTT. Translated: CASTLRANTGELFF.

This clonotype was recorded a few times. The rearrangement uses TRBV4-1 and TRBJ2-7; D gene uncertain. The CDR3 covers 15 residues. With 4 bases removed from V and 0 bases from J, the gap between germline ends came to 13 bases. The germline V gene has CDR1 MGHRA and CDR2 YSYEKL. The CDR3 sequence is CASSPREANSYEQYF. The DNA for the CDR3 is TGCGCCAGCAGCCCTAGGGAAGCGAACTCCTACGAGCAGTACTTC.

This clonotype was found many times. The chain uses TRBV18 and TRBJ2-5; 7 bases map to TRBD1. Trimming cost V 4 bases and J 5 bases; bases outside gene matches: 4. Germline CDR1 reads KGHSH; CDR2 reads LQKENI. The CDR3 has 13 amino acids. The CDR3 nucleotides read TGTGCCAGCTCACAGGGGGCGGATGAGACCCAGTACTTC. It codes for CASSQGADETQYF.

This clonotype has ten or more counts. The CDR3 sequence is CASSWGLNTEAFF. The DNA of the CDR3 is TGTGCCAGCAGCTGGGGACTGAACACTGAAGCTTTCTTT. The chain recombines TRBV11-1 with TRBJ1-1; D possibly corresponds to TRBD1 (5 bases). The CDR3 covers 13 residues. Per germline, CDR1 SGHAT and CDR2 FQDESV (reference sequence). Trimming cost V 4 bases and J 0 bases, with 6 bases left between them. The variable domain in full, completed from reference TRBV11-1 and TRBJ1-1, reads EAEVAQSPRYKITEKSQAVAFWCDPISGHATLYWYRQILGQGPELLVQFQDESVVDDSQLPKDRFSAERLKGVDSTLKIQPAELGDSAMYLCASSWGLNTEAFFGQGTRLTVV.